These T cell receptor beta chains were read from a single sample in a study of blood T cell repertoires in COVID-19. TCRdb's copy holds only in-frame clones and misses some; the assay was immunoSEQ multiplex PCR. This table has about 34,000 clones, around nine tenths appearing once. What was sequenced was peripheral blood. These receptor sequences come from a man aged 55 to 69 with active COVID-19. Each CDR3 is given with its conserved first and last residue. Fields, in order: V gene, J gene, clone size, D gene, CDR3 protein. The D gene is left open where the match is weak. Clone size is not always given. Where it is, it says once, few, many or a class for expanded clones.

V: TRBV14
J: TRBJ2-5
size: .
D: .
CDR3: CASSQGQARETQYF

V: TRBV19
J: TRBJ2-3
size: .
D: .
CDR3: CASTPGRGTDTQYF

V: TRBV29-1
J: TRBJ1-1
size: .
D: TRBD1
CDR3: CSVEGQGTEAFF

V: TRBV10-3
J: TRBJ2-2
size: .
D: TRBD1
CDR3: CAISGHGQGPNTGELFF

V: TRBV6-4
J: TRBJ2-2
size: .
D: TRBD2
CDR3: CASTDTEREFGELFF

V: TRBV6-1
J: TRBJ1-4
size: .
D: TRBD1
CDR3: CASSLTGDEKLFF

V: TRBV10-3
J: TRBJ2-3
size: .
D: TRBD2
CDR3: CAISESGGRATDTQYF

V: TRBV7-9
J: TRBJ2-2
size: .
D: TRBD1
CDR3: CASSFSRTGGNTGELFF

V: TRBV11-2
J: TRBJ1-3
size: .
D: .
CDR3: CASEWRENTIYF

V: TRBV2
J: TRBJ1-1
size: .
D: .
CDR3: CASSDHMNTEAFF

V: TRBV7-3
J: TRBJ2-7
size: .
D: .
CDR3: CASSLRETSYEQYF

V: TRBV27
J: TRBJ2-2
size: once
D: TRBD2
CDR3: CASSLGTSGNGELFF

V: TRBV3-1/TRBV3-2
J: TRBJ2-7
size: .
D: .
CDR3: CASSQAASEQYF

V: TRBV5-1
J: TRBJ2-7
size: .
D: TRBD2
CDR3: CASSPRDYPYEQYF

V: TRBV27
J: TRBJ2-3
size: once
D: TRBD2
CDR3: CASSSYLLGRSTDTQYF

V: TRBV5-1
J: TRBJ1-1
size: .
D: .
CDR3: CASSLDGGQNTEAFF

V: TRBV7-2
J: TRBJ2-2
size: .
D: .
CDR3: CASSFGLGNTGELFF

V: TRBV29-1
J: TRBJ2-6
size: .
D: TRBD1
CDR3: CSVGLGTGGSGANVLTF

V: TRBV18
J: TRBJ1-5
size: .
D: .
CDR3: CASSPTRGRYQPQHF

V: TRBV5-6
J: TRBJ1-1
size: .
D: .
CDR3: CASSFADNTEAFF

V: TRBV18
J: TRBJ2-3
size: .
D: .
CDR3: CASSILGGGSTDTQYF

V: TRBV15
J: TRBJ2-7
size: .
D: .
CDR3: CATSRGRDRFSYEQYF

V: TRBV2
J: TRBJ2-7
size: .
D: .
CDR3: CASTDRSSYEQYF

V: TRBV6-6
J: TRBJ2-2
size: .
D: TRBD2
CDR3: CASSYVLAGTGELFF

V: TRBV5-6
J: TRBJ2-3
size: .
D: TRBD2
CDR3: CASSLMGEGSTDTQYF

V: TRBV5-1
J: TRBJ2-7
size: .
D: TRBD1
CDR3: CASSLYPGQRNYEQYF

V: TRBV4-2
J: TRBJ1-5
size: .
D: TRBD1
CDR3: CASSPGQALQPQHF

V: TRBV25-1
J: TRBJ1-2
size: .
D: TRBD1
CDR3: CASSDEGQGFYGYTF

V: TRBV23-1
J: TRBJ2-5
size: .
D: TRBD1
CDR3: CASSQDPSRDRVHWTQYF

V: TRBV7-9
J: TRBJ2-1
size: few
D: TRBD1
CDR3: CASSLAYYDRGRSNEQFF

V: TRBV12-3/TRBV12-4
J: TRBJ2-7
size: .
D: .
CDR3: CASRFEWSYEQYF

V: TRBV5-6
J: TRBJ2-1
size: once
D: .
CDR3: CASSLLSSEQFF

V: TRBV13
J: TRBJ2-7
size: .
D: .
CDR3: CASSLRGYEQYF

V: TRBV18
J: TRBJ2-5
size: .
D: TRBD1
CDR3: CASSLGQGSQETQYF

V: TRBV6-5
J: TRBJ2-7
size: .
D: TRBD1
CDR3: CASSPGQVGRYEQYF

V: TRBV7-6
J: TRBJ1-5
size: .
D: .
CDR3: CASSPQVGASNQPQHF

V: TRBV30
J: TRBJ2-1
size: .
D: .
CDR3: CAWSKGVQGYNEQFF

V: TRBV7-3
J: TRBJ1-3
size: .
D: .
CDR3: CASSLRSTGNTIYF

V: TRBV23-1
J: TRBJ2-4
size: .
D: TRBD2
CDR3: CASSQPAGGAQILAKNIQYF

V: TRBV27
J: TRBJ2-6
size: once
D: .
CDR3: CASSLGTQAPGANVLTF

V: TRBV7-2
J: TRBJ2-7
size: .
D: .
CDR3: CASSLRDSYEQYF

V: TRBV7-6
J: TRBJ2-7
size: .
D: TRBD2
CDR3: CASSLATASGEITLYEQYF

V: TRBV28
J: TRBJ2-7
size: .
D: TRBD1
CDR3: CASSFVGTGGEQYF

V: TRBV11-3
J: TRBJ2-2
size: .
D: TRBD2
CDR3: CASSSVFPSGSVGTGELFF

V: TRBV24-1
J: TRBJ2-5
size: once
D: TRBD1
CDR3: CATSDPTGVQETQYF

V: TRBV19
J: TRBJ2-7
size: .
D: TRBD2
CDR3: CASSQTSGGHEQYF